Below are 22 T cell receptor beta chains sequenced from a single sample in a study of human T cells and chemical hapten exposure. From the RACE reads, TCRdb called clonotypes with MiXCR, one entry per CDR3 protein. The sample holds fewer than 150,000 distinct CDR3 sequences, around 11% seen once. Time point described: patch test 2, 6 weeks after DPC sensitization. Treatment in this sample: therapeutic diphenylcyclopropenone sensitization with weekly scalp DPC. Sequencing used whole blood, obtained in connection with sensitization to the hapten diphenylcyclopropenone (DPC). Receptors were obtained from a woman aged 50 to 60 with alopecia areata. Some clones in this sample may be carry-over from other donors' samples.

This clonotype was found many times. The rearrangement uses TRBV14 and TRBJ2-7; D remains ambiguous. V was shortened by 0 bases and J by 2 bases, with 14 bases between the two germline ends. Germline loops: CDR1 SGHDN, CDR2 FVKESK. This CDR3 is 16 amino acids long. CDR3 nucleotide sequence: TGTGCCAGCAGCCAAGATCCGTGGGCCCGTCCCTACGAGCAGTACTTC. Its translation: CASSQDPWARPYEQYF. Looking up the rest from reference TRBV14 and TRBJ2-7 gives the full variable domain: EAGVTQFPSHSVIEKGQTVTLRCDPISGHDNLYWYRRVMGKEIKFLLHFVKESKQDESGMPNNRFLAERTGGTYSTLKVQPAELEDSGVYFCASSQDPWARPYEQYFGPGTRLTVT.

The chain couples TRBV29-1 to TRBJ1-3; D is perhaps TRBD1 (5 bases). The CDR3 contains 13 residues. The ends were cut back, 3 bases at V and 6 bases at J, with 12 bases in the middle. Per germline, CDR1 SQVTM and CDR2 ANQGSEA. The CDR3 reads CSVDPGAENTIYF. CDR3 in DNA: TGCAGCGTTGACCCCGGGGCTGAAAACACCATATATTTT. Together with reference TRBV29-1 and TRBJ1-3, the CDR3 gives the full variable domain: SAVISQKPSRDICQRGTSLTIQCQVDSQVTMMFWYRQQPGQSLTLIATANQGSEATYESGFVIDKFPISRPNLTFSTLTVSNMSPEDSSIYLCSVDPGAENTIYFGEGSWLTVV.

This clonotype was seen more than once but under ten times. J is TRBJ2-1 and V is TRBV20-1; TRBD1 or TRBD2 may be the D gene (5 bases each). CDR3 length equals 11 residues. From germline, CDR1 is DFQATT and CDR2 SNEGSKA (reference sequence). Trimming took off 7 bases at V and 5 bases at J, with 9 bases between the two ends. The CDR3 sequence is CSGWGNNEQFF. CDR3 sequence (DNA): TGCAGTGGGTGGGGGAACAATGAGCAGTTCTTC.

This clonotype was recorded at least ten times. The genes are TRBV11-3 and TRBJ2-1; 10 nucleotides match TRBD1. Germline V gene data show CDR1 as SGHNT and CDR2 as YENEEA. V lost 4 bases to trimming and J lost 8 bases; unmatched junction nucleotides: 11. The CDR3 extends over 16 amino acids. The CDR3 region is CASSSRGTGAGYEQFF. For the CDR3, the DNA is TGTGCCAGCAGCTCCCGGGGGACAGGGGCCGGGTATGAGCAGTTCTTC.

This clonotype was seen a handful of times. The chain recombines TRBV10-3 with TRBJ1-1; 7 bases map to TRBD1. The CDR3 is 17 residues long. Germline values: CDR1 ENHRY, CDR2 SYGVKD. The J segment lost 0 bases and the V segment lost 0 bases, leaving 7 bases of the junction unmatched. The CDR3 protein is CAISESRQGHMNTEAFF. CDR3 DNA: TGTGCCATCAGTGAGTCTCGACAGGGACACATGAACACTGAAGCTTTCTTT.

This chain links TRBV6-5 with TRBJ2-1, with D unclear. The CDR3 is 11 amino acids. V was clipped by 6 bases and J by 8 bases, with 8 bases between them. Germline V gives CDR1 MNHEY, CDR2 SVGAGI. The CDR3 DNA reads TGTGCCAGCAGGGCCCGCGATGAGCAGTTCTTC. This encodes CASRARDEQFF.

A word on this clonotype: The CDR3 end shows no conserved phenylalanine or tryptophan, and so a read error is likely. The J gene is TRBJ2-3, the V gene TRBV4-1; D may be TRBD1 (6 bases). The CDR3 is made up of 19 amino acids. Germline V gene lookup returns CDR1 MGHRA and CDR2 YSYEKL. V lost 0 bases, J lost 0 bases, and 19 bases lay in between. The CDR3 coding sequence is TGCGCCAGCAGCCAAGATCCACCCACCTACAGGGTTAGCACAGATACGCAGTATTCT. As protein: CASSQDPPTYRVSTDTQYS.

The chain has TRBV20-1 and TRBJ2-3; perhaps TRBD2 as D (6 bases). The V end was cut by 7 bases, the J end by 0 bases, with 17 bases between. Germline CDR1 is DFQATT and CDR2 is SNEGSKA (reference sequence). The CDR3 has 15 amino acids. CDR3 in amino acids: CSDSPAEGSTDTQYF. The CDR3 DNA reads as TGCAGTGACTCCCCAGCGGAGGGGAGCACAGATACGCAGTATTTT.

This chain links TRBV30 with TRBJ1-5, with D maybe TRBD1 (6 bases). Germline V lookup: CDR1 GTSNPN, CDR2 SVGIG (reference sequence). The CDR3 has 15 amino acids. Trimming stripped 4 bases from V and 5 bases from J, with 18 bases between. The CDR3 loop reads CAWNQGQGPDQPQHF. In DNA, the CDR3 is TGTGCCTGGAATCAGGGGCAGGGCCCCGATCAGCCCCAGCATTTT.

Many counts were recorded for this clonotype. V and J are TRBV24-1 and TRBJ2-7; D is undetermined. This CDR3 has 16 amino acids. V was pared by 1 base and J by 2 bases, with 14 bases between. Germline CDR1 KGHDR, CDR2 SFDVKD. CDR3 loop: CATSDFRRLLTYEQYF. The DNA of the CDR3 is TGTGCCACCAGTGATTTCAGGCGCCTGCTTACCTACGAGCAGTACTTC.

V usage is TRBV20-1 and J usage is TRBJ2-3; D is uncertain. The CDR3 loop spans 14 amino acids. Germline values: CDR1 DFQATT, CDR2 SNEGSKA (reference sequence). With 3 bases removed from V and 0 bases from J, the gap between germline ends came to 10 bases. CDR3 sequence (DNA): TGCAGTGCTAGCGTGCAGATAAGCACAGATACGCAGTATTTT. Its protein product is CSASVQISTDTQYF.

The chain joins TRBV14 to TRBJ2-1, with D possibly being TRBD2 (6 bases). V was trimmed by 1 base and J by 9 bases, leaving 10 bases between them. This CDR3 is 13 amino acids long. CDR1 SGHDN and CDR2 FVKESK come from the germline V gene. The CDR3 sequence: CASSQVRGSEQFF. The CDR3 region has the DNA TGTGCCAGCAGCCAAGTCCGGGGGAGTGAGCAGTTCTTC.

This clonotype was detected only a few times. V gene TRBV5-1 combines with J gene TRBJ2-7; no reliable D call. The CDR3 is 15 residues long. The germline gives CDR1 SGHRS, CDR2 YFSETQ. V lost 4 bases, J lost 2 bases, and 16 bases lay in between. CDR3: CASSPGASPPYEQYF. The DNA of the CDR3 is TGCGCCAGCAGCCCGGGCGCTTCGCCGCCCTACGAGCAGTACTTC.

The chain is built from TRBV9 and TRBJ2-2, with D perhaps TRBD1 (5 bases). The germline V gene has CDR1 SGDLS and CDR2 YYNGEE. This CDR3 has 18 residues. Trimming cost V 0 bases and J 1 base, with 16 bases left between them. The CDR3 spells CASSVEVGERGNTGELFF. The CDR3 coding sequence is TGTGCCAGCAGCGTAGAAGTAGGGGAAAGGGGGAACACCGGGGAGCTGTTTTTT. Complete variable domain (other parts from reference TRBV9 and TRBJ2-2): DSGVTQTPKHLITATGQRVTLRCSPRSGDLSVYWYQQSLDQGLQFLIQYYNGEERAKGNILERFSAQQFPDLHSELNLSSLELGDSALYFCASSVEVGERGNTGELFFGEGSRLTVL.

This clonotype appeared a few times. This chain connects TRBV7-2 to TRBJ2-7; the D is unclear. Germline V gene data show CDR1 as SGHTA and CDR2 as FQGNSA. The CDR3 is 12 amino acids. Trimming pared 5 bases from V and 3 bases from J, leaving 8 bases between. The CDR3 DNA is TGTGCCAGCAGCATAACTATCTACGAGCAGTACTTC. As protein: CASSITIYEQYF.

This clonotype came up a few times. The chain links TRBV7-9 to TRBJ1-4; D is undetermined. With 2 bases removed from V and 8 bases from J, the gap between germline ends came to 12 bases. Looked up from germline, CDR1 is SEHNR and CDR2 is FQNEAQ (reference sequence). This CDR3 has 14 amino acids. CDR3 sequence: CASSLQQAEEKLFF. For the CDR3, the DNA is TGTGCCAGCAGCTTACAGCAGGCAGAGGAAAAACTGTTTTTT.

This clonotype was observed a few times. V gene TRBV4-2 combines with J gene TRBJ1-2; 7 bases are shared with TRBD1. Germline assignment: CDR1 LGHNA and CDR2 YNFKEQ. The CDR3 consists of 14 residues. After removal of 0 bases from V and 8 bases from J, the junction contained 6 bases not matched to a gene. The CDR3 sequence is CASSQEEGAGGYTF. The CDR3 nucleotides are TGTGCCAGCAGCCAAGAAGAGGGGGCTGGGGGCTACACCTTC.

This clonotype came up a few times. This chain links TRBV28 with TRBJ2-7; D may be TRBD1 (6 bases). This CDR3 is 12 amino acids long. Germline V CDR1 and CDR2: MDHEN, SYDVKM. Trimming left V 6 bases short and J 5 bases short, with 11 bases between. The CDR3 nucleotides are TGTGCCAGCAGACAGGGTGTCCACGAGCAGTACTTC. Translation gives CASRQGVHEQYF.

V and J are TRBV15 and TRBJ1-5, with D perhaps matching TRBD1 (6 bases). The CDR3 consists of 16 residues. V was trimmed by 1 base and J by 2 bases, leaving 12 bases between them. CDR1 is LNHNV, CDR2 YYDKDF, per germline (reference sequence). The CDR3 region has the DNA TGTGCCACCAGCAGAGGAAACAGGGTGGGCAATCAGCCCCAGCATTTT. Its protein product is CATSRGNRVGNQPQHF.

This clonotype turned up a few times. The V and J genes are TRBV20-1 and TRBJ1-6; 8 nucleotides line up with TRBD1. This CDR3 comprises 15 residues. The V gene end was trimmed by 4 bases and the J gene end by 10 bases; junction bases not matched to a gene: 12. The germline gives CDR1 DFQATT, CDR2 SNEGSKA (reference sequence). The CDR3 DNA follows: TGCAGTGCTAAAATAGACAGGGGAATCCGGTCACCCCTCCACTTT. The encoded protein is CSAKIDRGIRSPLHF.

This clonotype was recorded many times. The genes are TRBV12-3 or TRBV12-4 and TRBJ1-1, with TRBD1 matching over 10 bases. V was clipped by 5 bases and J by 0 bases; unmatched bases: 3. The CDR3 has 15 residues. This CDR3 reads CASSKDRGMNTEAFF. In DNA, the CDR3 is TGTGCCAGCAGTAAGGACAGGGGGATGAACACTGAAGCTTTCTTT.

The J gene is TRBJ2-7, the V gene TRBV27; D ambiguous. Germline values: CDR1 MNHEY, CDR2 SMNVEV (reference sequence). This CDR3 is built from 12 residues. With 4 bases removed from V and 4 bases from J, the gap between germline ends came to 8 bases. This CDR3 reads CASSSLGYEQYF. The CDR3 DNA follows: TGTGCCAGCAGTTCCTTAGGGTACGAGCAGTACTTC.